Below, 16 T cell receptor beta chains from the same sample are listed, as sequenced in a study of response to subunit inactivated influenza vaccine. TCRdb itself ran the RT-PCR reads through MiXCR, one entry per CDR3 protein. This table has approximately 230,000 distinct CDR3 sequences, more than 10% appearing once. The specimen was non-naive T cells sorted from PBMCs, collected approximately 15 days before vaccination. All receptors derive from a man aged 50 or older who received an inactivated influenza vaccine.

The chain employs TRBV2 and TRBJ1-4, with D hard to call. V shed 3 bases and J shed 9 bases, with 8 bases lying between them. Germline V gene sequence: CDR1 SNHLY, CDR2 FYNNEI. The CDR3 consists of 12 residues. The CDR3: CASSDPTKKLFF. The CDR3 coding sequence is TGTGCCAGCAGTGATCCCACGAAAAAACTGTTTTTT.

CDR3 sequence: CASNSMGDTGELFF. In DNA form, the CDR3 reads TGTGCCAGCAACAGCATGGGGGACACCGGGGAGCTGTTTTTT. This sequence joins TRBV12-3 or TRBV12-4 and TRBJ2-2; D assignment may be TRBD1 or TRBD2 (5 bases each). The V gene lost 7 bases and the J gene lost 3 bases, with 12 bases spanning the gap. This CDR3 has 14 amino acids.

The chain couples TRBV29-1 to TRBJ2-3; D possibly corresponds to TRBD2 (5 bases). Per germline, CDR1 SQVTM and CDR2 ANQGSEA. CDR3 length equals 14 residues. With 3 bases removed from V and 4 bases from J, the gap between germline ends came to 14 bases. The CDR3 loop reads CSVDRGARSDTQYF. CDR3 bases: TGCAGCGTTGACCGGGGTGCGAGGTCAGATACGCAGTATTTT.

V is TRBV27 and J is TRBJ2-7, with D perhaps TRBD2 (5 bases). The CDR3 consists of 13 residues. Germline V gene sequence: CDR1 MNHEY, CDR2 SMNVEV (reference sequence). Between the trimmed V and J ends, which lost 2 bases and 1 base, there was a span of 6 bases. The CDR3 coding sequence is TGTGCCAGCAGTTTACGGGAATCCTACGAGCAGTACTTC. Protein product: CASSLRESYEQYF.

The chain combines TRBV30 with TRBJ2-1; TRBD1 agrees at 8 bases. There are 14 residues in the CDR3. Germline values: CDR1 GTSNPN, CDR2 SVGIG (reference sequence). With 3 bases clipped from V and 5 bases from J, the junction kept 6 bases outside the gene matches. DNA for the CDR3: TGTGCCTGGAGGAGGGACAGGAATGACAATGAGCAGTTCTTC. It specifies CAWRRDRNDNEQFF.

The chain links TRBV7-2 to TRBJ2-2; D remains unclear. V was trimmed by 7 bases and J by 2 bases, leaving 8 bases between them. This CDR3 region has 13 residues. Germline values: CDR1 SGHTA, CDR2 FQGNSA. CDR3 loop: CASIESNTGELFF. The CDR3 DNA reads as TGTGCCAGCATAGAGTCTAACACCGGGGAGCTGTTTTTT. Full variable domain (rest looked up from reference TRBV7-2 and TRBJ2-2): GAGVSQSPSNKVTEKGKDVELRCDPISGHTALYWYRQSLGQGLEFLIYFQGNSAPDKSGLPSDRFSAERTGGSVSTLTIQRTQQEDSAVYLCASIESNTGELFFGEGSRLTVL.

A remark on this clonotype: A single base separates this from a much larger clone, so it may be a read error. The chain is built from TRBV7-9 and TRBJ2-5; TRBD2 matches 10 bases. The ends lost 5 bases at V and 5 bases at J; junction bases unmatched: 14. The CDR3 is 17 amino acids. Germline CDR1 SEHNR, CDR2 FQNEAQ (reference sequence). CDR3 coding DNA: TGTGCCAGCAGCGCCGGGACTAGCGAGGGGGCTGATGAGACCCAGTACTTC. It is translated as CASSAGTSEGADETQYF.

The V call is TRBV28, the J call TRBJ2-1; 8 nucleotides match TRBD2. The CDR3 is 15 amino acids. The J segment lost 8 bases and the V segment lost 1 base, leaving 7 bases of the junction unmatched. Germline V gives CDR1 MDHEN, CDR2 SYDVKM. The DNA for the CDR3 is TGTGCCAGCAGTTTATTCCCCGGGGGGGCGTATGAGCAGTTCTTC. Its protein is CASSLFPGGAYEQFF.

This clonotype was counted ten times or more. The J gene is TRBJ2-2, the V gene TRBV5-1, with D perhaps matching TRBD1 or TRBD2 (5 bases each). The V and J ends lost 4 bases and 0 bases respectively, with 13 bases between them. This CDR3 comprises 16 residues. The germline V gene encodes CDR1 SGHRS and CDR2 YFSETQ. The CDR3 DNA sequence: TGCGCCAGCAGCCCCGGGACGAGGGCGAACACCGGGGAGCTGTTTTTT. Translated: CASSPGTRANTGELFF.

The chain carries TRBV9 and TRBJ2-3, with unresolved D. Germline assignment: CDR1 SGDLS and CDR2 YYNGEE. V was clipped by 0 bases and J by 2 bases, with 1 base between them. This CDR3 spans 12 amino acids. The CDR3 sequence is CASSVATDTQYF. CDR3 bases: TGTGCCAGCAGCGTAGCCACAGATACGCAGTATTTT.

This clonotype appeared many times. The V call is TRBV24-1, the J call TRBJ2-1; possible D gene TRBD2, 6 bases. The CDR3 has 16 amino acids. V was clipped by 4 bases and J by 0 bases, with 12 bases between them. CDR1 and CDR2 (germline): KGHDR, SFDVKD. The CDR3 spells CATSDYSGSSYNEQFF. CDR3 nucleotide sequence: TGTGCCACCAGTGACTATAGCGGAAGCTCCTACAATGAGCAGTTCTTC.

The chain couples TRBV12-3 or TRBV12-4 to TRBJ2-3, with no clear D. V dropped 2 bases and J dropped 8 bases, with 11 bases sitting between them. This CDR3 contains 13 residues. The CDR3 is CASSLTGSGTQYF. CDR3 DNA: TGTGCCAGCAGTTTAACCGGATCGGGTACGCAGTATTTT.

The J gene is TRBJ2-7, the V gene TRBV25-1, with a weak D call TRBD2 (6 bases). V lost 10 bases and J lost 6, with 16 bases in between. The germline CDR1 and CDR2 sequences are MGHDK and SYGVNS. CDR3 length: 12 amino acids. For the CDR3, the DNA is TGTGCCACCTCGCCTAGCGACGCCGAGCAGTACTTC. Its protein product is CATSPSDAEQYF.

The CDR3 reads CAISERREQSGELFF. CDR3 sequence (DNA): TGTGCCATCAGTGAGAGGAGGGAGCAAAGCGGGGAGCTGTTTTTT. The rearrangement uses TRBV10-3 and TRBJ2-2, with a weak D call TRBD2 (6 bases). CDR3 length: 15 residues. Trimming removed 2 bases from V and 7 bases from J, with 14 bases in between. Germline V gene data show CDR1 as ENHRY and CDR2 as SYGVKD.

The chain has TRBV7-6 and TRBJ2-1, with TRBD2 matching 9 bases. The CDR3 extends over 16 amino acids. Per germline, CDR1 SGHVS and CDR2 FNYEAQ. Trimming at V came to 2 bases and at J to 8 bases, leaving 10 bases not matched to a gene. In DNA, the CDR3 is TGTGCCAGCAGCTTAATCGCTAGCGGGACCTTTGATGAGCAGTTCTTC. It yields the protein CASSLIASGTFDEQFF.

This clonotype was found many times. This chain connects TRBV28 to TRBJ2-2; 11 bases match TRBD2. Germline V gives CDR1 MDHEN, CDR2 SYDVKM. The CDR3 totals 15 residues. V shed 6 bases and J 6 bases; nucleotides not matched to a gene: 6. CDR3 sequence: CASSHSGGAAGELFF. CDR3 DNA sequence: TGTGCCAGCAGCCATAGCGGGGGGGCTGCCGGGGAGCTGTTTTTT.